The sequence of this T cell receptor (beta chain) was determined in a study of regulatory T cells in long-lasting Graves disease. Many counts were recorded for this clonotype. Its antigen is currently unknown. Time point meaning: newly diagnosed GD, antithyroid drugs for less than 3 months. The authors made the TCR library using RNA they extracted from PBMCs. This CDR3 contains 12 residues. Deletions cut 10 bases from V and 5 bases from J, with 11 bases between. General study results and limits: The study found lower TCR diversity in persistent Graves' patients than in newly diagnosed ones. With persistent disease, TRBV28, TRBJ1-2 and TRBJ2-5 were the favored segments.

With iRepertoire HTBI primers and Arm-PCR of CDR3 regions, TCR beta libraries were built. Source study methods: Identified segments across samples numbered roughly 60 TRBV and more than 12 TRBJ. One entry per CDR3 protein results from TCRdb running MiXCR on the multiplex PCR reads. Here the V and J calls rest on TCRdb's processing, not on the authors' analysis. Among approximately 360,000 distinct CDR3 sequences, approximately 10% were seen once, and the ten largest hold 18%. The same data also went into a second study, on T cells in Graves' hyperthyroidism and ophthalmopathy.

The chain combines TRBV12-3 or TRBV12-4 with TRBJ2-2; no clear D. The receptor comes from a woman aged 18-29 years with Graves disease. The specimen comprised peripheral blood mononuclear cells (PBMCs), sampled at new diagnosis, from a patient treated with antithyroid drugs. In DNA form, the CDR3 reads TGTGCCACCTCCGAAGGGACCGGGGAGCTGTTTTTT. Translation: CATSEGTGELFF.